The rows below give T cell receptor beta chains drawn from one sample of a study of blood T cell repertoires in COVID-19. The repertoire was sequenced with immunoSEQ multiplex PCR; TCRdb's copy has only in-frame clones and lacks some. The sample lists 180,000 or so clones, around 83% occurring once. The sequenced sample consisted of peripheral blood. The receptors were sampled from a man aged 18 to 29 with acute or convalescent COVID-19. Both conserved end residues are part of each CDR3. D genes are given only for firm matches. Some rows have no size entry. The others give once, few or many, or a class for an expanded clone.

J: TRBJ2-5
V: TRBV18
size: few
D: TRBD1
DNA: TGTGCCAGCTCGTCAATGATAACAGGGGGCAGAGAGACCCAGTACTTC
CDR3: CASSSMITGGRETQYF

J: TRBJ2-3
V: TRBV2
size: .
D: .
DNA: TGTGCCAGCAGTGAGGTTAGCGGACACACAGATACGCAGTATTTT
CDR3: CASSEVSGHTDTQYF

J: TRBJ1-1
V: TRBV5-1
size: .
D: .
DNA: TGCGCCAGCAGCTTGGCGGGACACATGAACACTGAAGCTTTCTTT
CDR3: CASSLAGHMNTEAFF

J: TRBJ1-1
V: TRBV29-1
size: .
D: .
DNA: TGCAGCGTGGAGACAGCCGTCATGAACACTGAAGCTTTCTTT
CDR3: CSVETAVMNTEAFF

J: TRBJ2-5
V: TRBV11-3
size: once
D: TRBD2
DNA: TGTGCCAGCGCTGGGAGCGGGAGTGGGGAGACCCAGTACTTC
CDR3: CASAGSGSGETQYF

J: TRBJ1-1
V: TRBV6-5
size: .
D: .
DNA: TGTGCCAGCACTTCCATTACCACGGTTAAAGCTTTCTTT
CDR3: CASTSITTVKAFF

J: TRBJ2-3
V: TRBV3-1/TRBV3-2
size: .
D: TRBD2
DNA: TGTGCCAGCAGCCAGGGGACTAGCGGGGGGCCGAGTACAGATACGCAGTATTTT
CDR3: CASSQGTSGGPSTDTQYF

J: TRBJ2-7
V: TRBV3-1/TRBV3-2
size: .
D: .
DNA: TGTGCCAGCAGCCACGGAGGGCGTCGGCCCTACGAGCAGTACTTC
CDR3: CASSHGGRRPYEQYF

J: TRBJ2-3
V: TRBV28
size: .
D: TRBD1
DNA: TGTGCCTCTTGGACAGGATTCACAGATACGCAGTATTTT
CDR3: CASWTGFTDTQYF

J: TRBJ1-6
V: TRBV10-3
size: .
D: .
DNA: TGTGCCATCAGTGACCCCCCGGGTTCTAATTCACCCCTCCACTTT
CDR3: CAISDPPGSNSPLHF

J: TRBJ1-6
V: TRBV2
size: .
D: .
DNA: TGTGCCAGCAGCACCCGGGGGGCCTATAATTCACCCCTCCACTTT
CDR3: CASSTRGAYNSPLHF

J: TRBJ1-2
V: TRBV19
size: .
D: .
DNA: TGTGCCAGTAGTATTGTCGGGGTGGGCTATGGCTACACCTTC
CDR3: CASSIVGVGYGYTF

J: TRBJ1-2
V: TRBV3-1/TRBV3-2
size: once
D: .
DNA: TGTGCCAGCAGCCCAGGGGCCCTACAGGGCGACTATGGCTACACCTTC
CDR3: CASSPGALQGDYGYTF

J: TRBJ1-2
V: TRBV5-1
size: .
D: TRBD1
DNA: TGCGCCAGCAGCCCAGGACAGGGTTTTGGCTATGGCTACACCTTC
CDR3: CASSPGQGFGYGYTF

J: TRBJ1-2
V: TRBV5-1
size: few
D: .
DNA: TGCGCCAGCAGCTTGGGACCGGGGGATCATGGCTACACCTTC
CDR3: CASSLGPGDHGYTF

J: TRBJ2-3
V: TRBV5-1
size: .
D: TRBD2
DNA: TGCGCCAGCAGGGGAGGGCAGTCCTCCCCCACAGATACGCAGTATTTT
CDR3: CASRGGQSSPTDTQYF

J: TRBJ2-1
V: TRBV4-1
size: .
D: TRBD1
DNA: TGCGCCAGCAGCCAAGCAATATTGAGACAGGGGAGAAGCAATGAGCAGTTCTTC
CDR3: CASSQAILRQGRSNEQFF

J: TRBJ1-6
V: TRBV7-3
size: .
D: .
DNA: TGTGCCAGCAGCTTACAGGGCGCTGGGTCACCCCTCCACTTT
CDR3: CASSLQGAGSPLHF

J: TRBJ2-1
V: TRBV11-2
size: once
D: TRBD2
DNA: TGTGCCAGCAGCTCCTTTGGGTCAATAGCGGGGGGTAACAATGAGCAGTTCTTC
CDR3: CASSSFGSIAGGNNEQFF

J: TRBJ1-4
V: TRBV7-8
size: few
D: .
DNA: TGTGCCAGCAGCTTACTCGGGGATGAAAAACTGTTTTTT
CDR3: CASSLLGDEKLFF

J: TRBJ1-2
V: TRBV19
size: .
D: TRBD1
DNA: TGTGCCAGTAGTCCGGGACAGGGGAACTATGGCTACACCTTC
CDR3: CASSPGQGNYGYTF

J: TRBJ1-4
V: TRBV7-6
size: .
D: TRBD1
DNA: TGTGCCAGCAGCAGAGAGGGGACAGTAAATGAAAAACTGTTTTTT
CDR3: CASSREGTVNEKLFF

J: TRBJ2-2
V: TRBV4-1
size: .
D: TRBD2
DNA: TGCGCCAGCAGCCAAGATGGGGGGGAGGGCAGGGAGCTGTTTTTT
CDR3: CASSQDGGEGRELFF

J: TRBJ2-5
V: TRBV5-1
size: .
D: TRBD1
DNA: TGCGCCAGCAGCTTCACAGGGGAAGAGACCCAGTACTTC
CDR3: CASSFTGEETQYF

J: TRBJ1-1
V: TRBV30
size: .
D: .
DNA: TGTGCCTGGGCCAGGGCCATGAACACTGAAGCTTTCTTT
CDR3: CAWARAMNTEAFF

J: TRBJ2-7
V: TRBV4-1
size: once
D: TRBD2
DNA: TGCGCCAGCAGCCAAGAGAGGAGGCTAGCGGGCAGATTGTCGTGGGAGCAGTACTTC
CDR3: CASSQERRLAGRLSWEQYF

J: TRBJ1-5
V: TRBV15
size: once
D: TRBD1
DNA: TGTGCCACCAGCAGACCGAGGGGGCATCAGCCCCAGCATTTT
CDR3: CATSRPRGHQPQHF

J: TRBJ2-1
V: TRBV6-5
size: once
D: TRBD2
DNA: TGTGCCAGCAGTCAACTAGCGGGGGAGGAGGTTGAGCAGTTCTTC
CDR3: CASSQLAGEEVEQFF

J: TRBJ1-1
V: TRBV19
size: .
D: TRBD1
DNA: TGTGCCAGTAGAGGGAGGACAGGGTGGTTTCGGTTGAACACTGAAGCTTTCTTT
CDR3: CASRGRTGWFRLNTEAFF

J: TRBJ2-1
V: TRBV7-2
size: .
D: .
DNA: TGTGCCAGCAGCTCCCCAACAGACTACAATGAGCAGTTCTTC
CDR3: CASSSPTDYNEQFF

J: TRBJ2-3
V: TRBV7-9
size: once
D: .
DNA: TGTGCCAGCAGCTTGAGACAGGGCACAGATACGCAGTATTTT
CDR3: CASSLRQGTDTQYF

J: TRBJ2-5
V: TRBV7-3
size: .
D: .
DNA: TGTGCCAGCAGCCCGACCCCAGGCCAAGAGACCCAGTACTTC
CDR3: CASSPTPGQETQYF

J: TRBJ1-2
V: TRBV19
size: once
D: .
DNA: TGTGCCAGTAGTGCGGAGAGGGGAGGGATGCCTGTTAACTATGGCTACACCTTC
CDR3: CASSAERGGMPVNYGYTF

J: TRBJ2-3
V: TRBV11-2
size: .
D: .
DNA: TGTGCCAGCAGCTTAGTCAGCGTTAACTCAGATACGCAGTATTTT
CDR3: CASSLVSVNSDTQYF

J: TRBJ2-2
V: TRBV7-8
size: .
D: .
DNA: TGTGCCAGCAGCTTACAGGGGTTTACCGGGGAGCTGTTTTTT
CDR3: CASSLQGFTGELFF

J: TRBJ1-1
V: TRBV29-1
size: once
D: TRBD1
DNA: TGCAGCGTTAGTCGCAGGGGGAGCACTGAAGCTTTCTTT
CDR3: CSVSRRGSTEAFF

J: TRBJ1-1
V: TRBV3-1/TRBV3-2
size: .
D: .
DNA: TGTGCCAGCAGCCCCTACTCAAAGGGGATAGGAAACACTGAAGCTTTCTTT
CDR3: CASSPYSKGIGNTEAFF

J: TRBJ1-2
V: TRBV5-5
size: few
D: .
DNA: TGTGCCAGCAGCTTGTTCCTCCAGGACAGCTATGGCTACACCTTC
CDR3: CASSLFLQDSYGYTF

J: TRBJ2-5
V: TRBV10-2
size: .
D: TRBD2
DNA: TGCGCCAGCACCACTAGCGGGGGAAAAGAGACCCAGTACTTC
CDR3: CASTTSGGKETQYF

J: TRBJ2-1
V: TRBV5-1
size: .
D: TRBD2
DNA: TGCGCCAGCAGCTTTACTAGCGGGGGGGCACATGAGCAGTTCTTC
CDR3: CASSFTSGGAHEQFF

J: TRBJ2-1
V: TRBV7-9
size: .
D: TRBD1
DNA: TGTGCCAGCAGCAAAGGGGACAGGGGGAGGCAGGATGAGCAGTTCTTC
CDR3: CASSKGDRGRQDEQFF

J: TRBJ2-5
V: TRBV1
size: .
D: .
DNA: TGCACCAGCAGTGTCGCGGGATCCACCCCAACCCCAGAAGAGACCCAGTACTTC
CDR3: CTSSVAGSTPTPEETQYF

J: TRBJ1-2
V: TRBV28
size: few
D: TRBD1
DNA: TGTGCCAGCGGTGAACCGGGACAGCCTTATGGCTACACCTTC
CDR3: CASGEPGQPYGYTF

J: TRBJ2-1
V: TRBV7-6
size: .
D: TRBD2
DNA: TGTGCCAGCAGCTTTTTGTCTAGCGGGGGGGAGCAGTTCTTC
CDR3: CASSFLSSGGEQFF

J: TRBJ2-1
V: TRBV27
size: .
D: TRBD2
DNA: TGTGCCAGCAGTATCCGGACTAGCGGGGCCTACAATGAGCAGTTCTTC
CDR3: CASSIRTSGAYNEQFF

J: TRBJ1-1
V: TRBV7-2
size: .
D: TRBD1
DNA: TGTGCCAGCAGCTTAGCGTTGGGACAGGCGGCGAACACTGAAGCTTTCTTT
CDR3: CASSLALGQAANTEAFF

J: TRBJ2-1
V: TRBV30
size: .
D: .
DNA: TGTGCCTGGGGTGAATTAGCGTACAATGAGCAGTTCTTC
CDR3: CAWGELAYNEQFF

J: TRBJ2-1
V: TRBV10-3
size: .
D: .
DNA: TGTGCCATCAGTGACTCCCTAGGCTCCTACAATGAGCAGTTCTTC
CDR3: CAISDSLGSYNEQFF

J: TRBJ1-2
V: TRBV15
size: .
D: TRBD1
DNA: TGTGCCACCAGGGACAGGGGGCTCCTGGGCTACACCTTC
CDR3: CATRDRGLLGYTF

J: TRBJ1-2
V: TRBV7-8
size: .
D: TRBD1
DNA: TGTGCCAGCAGCTCGGGGACAGGGGCTCTCTATGGCTACACCTTC
CDR3: CASSSGTGALYGYTF